This T cell receptor beta chain is from a study of identical twins. All donors were healthy, and all were Caucasian. Via MiXCR, TCRdb re-called the 5' RACE reads, giving one row per CDR3 protein. The table lists 690,000 or so distinct CDR3 sequences, 8.6% of them singletons. The CDR3 runs to 14 residues. V was clipped by 5 bases and J by 1 base; unmatched bases: 5. CDR1 is SGHTA, CDR2 FQGNSA, per germline. The data were also submitted as part of a second study, on yellow fever vaccine responses in identical twins.

This chain links TRBV7-2 with TRBJ2-7, with 7 bases lining up with TRBD1. Sequenced input: PBMCs. This sequence was found in a woman between 18 and 29 years old in good health. In nucleotides, the CDR3 is TGTGCCAGCAGCACGACGACAGGGTCCTACGAGCAGTACTTC. Protein sequence: CASSTTTGSYEQYF.